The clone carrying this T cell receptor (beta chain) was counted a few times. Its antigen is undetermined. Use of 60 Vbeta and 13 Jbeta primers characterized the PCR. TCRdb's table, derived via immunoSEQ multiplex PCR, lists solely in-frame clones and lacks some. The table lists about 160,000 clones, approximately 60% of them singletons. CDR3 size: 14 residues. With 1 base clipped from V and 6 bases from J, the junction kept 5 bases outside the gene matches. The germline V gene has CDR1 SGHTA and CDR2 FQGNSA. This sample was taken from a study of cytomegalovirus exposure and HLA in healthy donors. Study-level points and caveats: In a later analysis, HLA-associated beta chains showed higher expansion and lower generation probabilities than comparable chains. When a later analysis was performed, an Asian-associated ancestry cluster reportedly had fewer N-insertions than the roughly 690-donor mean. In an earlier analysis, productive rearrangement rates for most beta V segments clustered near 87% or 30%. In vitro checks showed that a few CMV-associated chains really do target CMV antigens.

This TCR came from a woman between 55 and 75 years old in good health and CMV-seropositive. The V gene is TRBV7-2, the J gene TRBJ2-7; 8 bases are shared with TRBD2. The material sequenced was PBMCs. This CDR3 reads CASSLGLANVEQYF. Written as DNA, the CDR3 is TGTGCCAGCAGCTTAGGACTAGCGAACGTCGAGCAGTACTTC.